These 2 T cell receptor beta chains came from one sample sequenced in a study of blood T cell repertoires in COVID-19. Assay: immunoSEQ multiplex PCR; the TCRdb copy retains only in-frame clones and omits some. The sample yields some 200,000 clones, 75% to 85% seen once. Specimen: PBMCs or T cells enriched from blood (not recorded which). Source of these receptors: a man in his forties who had recovered from COVID-19.

The chain links TRBV7-2 to TRBJ2-4; the match to TRBD2 covers 11 bases. Germline values: CDR1 SGHTA, CDR2 FQGNSA. The V gene end was trimmed by 4 bases and the J gene end by 9 bases; junction bases not matched to a gene: 11. The CDR3 is 16 amino acids. The CDR3 DNA sequence: TGTGCCAGCAGCTCCCGGGGTAGCGGGAGGGCCGGCATTCAGTACTTC. Its translation: CASSSRGSGRAGIQYF.

This clone was observed a handful of times. CDR3 sequence (DNA): TGTGCCAGCAGTTACGCAGGGCGCCCGCGGGAATTATTCGCCGGGGAGCTGTTTTTT. Translated: CASSYAGRPRELFAGELFF. This sequence joins TRBV6-2 or TRBV6-3 and TRBJ2-2, with a weak D call TRBD2 (6 bases). The CDR3 runs 19 residues. Germline CDR1 and CDR2: MNHEY and SVGEGT. V lost 2 bases and J 6 bases, leaving 25 bases between the germline ends.